This is a list of T cell receptor beta chains from one sample in a study of blood T cell repertoires in COVID-19. Profiled with immunoSEQ multiplex PCR; TCRdb holds only in-frame clones, not every one. The sample holds more than 150,000 clones, approximately 78% seen once. Sequencing was performed on peripheral blood. The origin of the receptors is an elderly woman with active or convalescent COVID-19. Each CDR3 is given with its conserved first and last residue. The D gene is left open where the match is weak. Clone size is given for some rows only: seen once, a few or many times, or a class if the clone is expanded.

TRBD1,TRBJ1-6,.,TRBV18,CASSTDRAIRPLHF,TGTGCCAGCTCAACCGACAGGGCAATTCGGCCCCTCCACTTT
.,TRBJ1-3,.,TRBV3-1/TRBV3-2,CASSQDFRGGNTIYF,TGTGCCAGCAGCCAAGATTTCAGGGGCGGAAACACCATATATTTT
.,TRBJ2-7,.,TRBV3-1/TRBV3-2,CASSPFGGGHEQYF,TGTGCCAGCAGCCCTTTCGGCGGGGGCCACGAGCAGTACTTC
TRBD2,TRBJ2-5,.,TRBV6-5,CAIRGSPRETQYF,TGTGCCATCCGCGGGAGCCCCAGAGAGACCCAGTACTTC
.,TRBJ2-4,.,TRBV28,CASRLTVRGLVKNIQYF,TGTGCCAGCAGACTAACGGTTCGGGGTCTTGTCAAAAACATTCAGTACTTC
TRBD1,TRBJ1-5,.,TRBV4-2,CASSQGDRDQPQHF,TGTGCCAGCAGCCAAGGCGACAGGGACCAGCCCCAGCATTTT
TRBD1,TRBJ1-1,.,TRBV20-1,CSASPFAGGNTEAFF,TGCAGTGCTAGTCCCTTTGCAGGGGGGAACACTGAAGCTTTCTTT
TRBD1,TRBJ1-1,.,TRBV18,CASSPIGGQGNEAFF,TGTGCCAGCTCACCAATCGGAGGACAGGGGAATGAAGCTTTCTTT
TRBD1,TRBJ1-2,few,TRBV28,CASSLFGTGGVNGGYTF,TGTGCCAGCAGTTTATTTGGGACAGGGGGCGTTAATGGTGGCTACACCTTC
.,TRBJ1-2,few,TRBV28,CASSFPGLYGGYTF,TGTGCCAGCAGTTTCCCTGGACTTTATGGTGGCTACACCTTC
.,TRBJ1-2,.,TRBV7-2,CASSPGALQGGYGYTF,TGTGCCAGCAGCCCCGGGGCATTACAGGGAGGGTATGGCTACACCTTC
.,TRBJ1-5,.,TRBV29-1,CSVDHNGTQHGVIYSNQPQHF,TGCAGCGTTGACCATAACGGGACACAGCACGGCGTGATATATAGCAATCAGCCCCAGCATTTT
.,TRBJ1-6,.,TRBV6-5,CASMRGGMGSPLHF,TGTGCCAGCATGCGAGGGGGAATGGGTTCACCCCTCCACTTT
.,TRBJ1-1,.,TRBV19,CASKLRGEAFF,TGTGCCAGTAAACTAAGGGGTGAAGCTTTCTTT
.,TRBJ2-1,.,TRBV28,CASSLYFGVNEQFF,TGTGCCAGCAGCCTATATTTCGGGGTGAATGAGCAGTTCTTC
TRBD1,TRBJ1-3,.,TRBV29-1,CSVGTGSGGNTIYF,TGCAGCGTGGGGACAGGATCCGGTGGAAACACCATATATTTT
TRBD2,TRBJ2-5,.,TRBV5-8,CASSPGRTSGVQETQYF,TGTGCCAGCAGCCCAGGCCGGACTAGCGGGGTTCAAGAGACCCAGTACTTC
.,TRBJ2-5,.,TRBV3-1/TRBV3-2,CASSRTRQETQYF,TGTGCCAGCAGCCGGACTCGGCAAGAGACCCAGTACTTC
.,TRBJ2-3,.,TRBV11-3,CASSLDRDTDTQYF,TGTGCCAGCAGCTTAGATCGGGACACAGATACGCAGTATTTT
.,TRBJ1-2,.,TRBV18,CASSSVLTGQSKYGYTF,TGTGCCAGCTCATCCGTCTTAACAGGGCAATCTAAATATGGCTACACCTTC
TRBD1,TRBJ1-6,.,TRBV5-1,CASSPSGQGGSPLHF,TGCGCCAGCAGCCCCTCGGGACAGGGCGGTTCACCCCTCCACTTT
TRBD1,TRBJ1-2,.,TRBV4-3,CASSQDQGEDRGNGYTF,TGCGCCAGCAGCCAAGATCAAGGGGAGGACAGGGGGAACGGCTACACCTTC
TRBD1,TRBJ1-2,.,TRBV6-2/TRBV6-3,CASSIRDRTYGYTF,TGTGCCAGCAGTATACGGGACAGGACCTATGGCTACACCTTC
.,TRBJ2-7,once,TRBV28,CASSLAPPAVYEQYF,TGTGCCAGCAGCCTGGCCCCACCCGCCGTTTACGAGCAGTACTTC
.,TRBJ1-1,.,TRBV5-1,CASSLSAGTTEAFF,TGCGCCAGCAGCTTGAGTGCGGGGACCACTGAAGCTTTCTTT
TRBD1,TRBJ2-7,.,TRBV6-5,CASRGQGNEQYF,TGTGCCAGCAGGGGACAGGGGAACGAGCAGTACTTC
.,TRBJ2-3,.,TRBV10-2,CASSATNTQYF,TGCGCCAGCAGTGCTACTAATACGCAGTATTTT
.,TRBJ2-2,once,TRBV19,CASSTPLTGELFF,TGTGCCAGTAGTACCCCCCTCACCGGGGAGCTGTTTTTT
TRBD2,TRBJ2-1,.,TRBV3-1/TRBV3-2,CASSRREAKFF,TGTGCCAGCAGCCGCCGGGAGGCTAAGTTCTTC
TRBD1,TRBJ1-1,.,TRBV12-5,CASGFSGGGTEAFF,TGTGCTAGTGGTTTCTCAGGGGGAGGCACTGAAGCTTTCTTT
TRBD1,TRBJ1-2,.,TRBV5-4,CASSWDRVLYGYTF,TGTGCCAGCAGCTGGGACAGGGTCCTCTATGGCTACACCTTC
.,TRBJ1-1,.,TRBV27,CASSQKLMNTEAFF,TGTGCCAGCAGCCAAAAACTCATGAACACTGAAGCTTTCTTT
TRBD1,TRBJ1-4,.,TRBV6-6,CASSSGQGVEKLFF,TGTGCCAGCAGTTCGGGACAGGGGGTCGAAAAACTGTTTTTT
TRBD1,TRBJ1-1,.,TRBV6-2/TRBV6-3,CASSYTTGDRVNTEAFF,TGTGCCAGCAGTTACACGACAGGGGATCGGGTGAACACTGAAGCTTTCTTT
TRBD1,TRBJ1-2,.,TRBV7-3,CASSSGTGGNYGYTF,TGTGCCAGCAGCTCCGGGACAGGGGGCAACTATGGCTACACCTTC
.,TRBJ2-7,.,TRBV19,CASSIGGTYEQYF,TGTGCCAGTAGTATTGGGGGGACCTACGAGCAGTACTTC
TRBD1,TRBJ1-1,.,TRBV6-2/TRBV6-3,CASSYRTGGAPNTEAFF,TGTGCCAGCAGTTACCGTACAGGGGGCGCCCCTAACACTGAAGCTTTCTTT
TRBD1,TRBJ2-2,.,TRBV7-9,CASSLVGGPNTGELFF,TGTGCCAGCAGCTTAGTAGGGGGCCCGAACACCGGGGAGCTGTTTTTT
TRBD1,TRBJ2-7,.,TRBV6-5,CASRRGQGIYEQYF,TGTGCCAGCAGGAGGGGACAGGGTATTTACGAGCAGTACTTC
.,TRBJ1-1,.,TRBV25-1,CASTDIQTVSTEAFF,TGTGCCAGCACCGATATACAGACAGTGTCCACTGAAGCTTTCTTT
.,TRBJ2-7,.,TRBV18,CASSPWDNEQYF,TGTGCCAGCTCACCATGGGACAACGAGCAGTACTTC
.,TRBJ1-4,.,TRBV2,CASSAEGRPATNEKLFF,TGTGCCAGCAGTGCCGAGGGCAGGCCTGCAACTAATGAAAAACTGTTTTTT
.,TRBJ1-1,.,TRBV7-9,CASSVDRTTEAFF,TGTGCCAGCAGCGTCGACAGGACTACTGAAGCTTTCTTT
TRBD1,TRBJ1-2,.,TRBV28,CASSTGTGGLGYTF,TGTGCCAGCAGCACGGGGACAGGGGGTCTAGGCTACACCTTC
.,TRBJ1-2,.,TRBV5-1,CASSPVSGDHGYTF,TGCGCCAGCAGCCCGGTGTCAGGGGACCATGGCTACACCTTC